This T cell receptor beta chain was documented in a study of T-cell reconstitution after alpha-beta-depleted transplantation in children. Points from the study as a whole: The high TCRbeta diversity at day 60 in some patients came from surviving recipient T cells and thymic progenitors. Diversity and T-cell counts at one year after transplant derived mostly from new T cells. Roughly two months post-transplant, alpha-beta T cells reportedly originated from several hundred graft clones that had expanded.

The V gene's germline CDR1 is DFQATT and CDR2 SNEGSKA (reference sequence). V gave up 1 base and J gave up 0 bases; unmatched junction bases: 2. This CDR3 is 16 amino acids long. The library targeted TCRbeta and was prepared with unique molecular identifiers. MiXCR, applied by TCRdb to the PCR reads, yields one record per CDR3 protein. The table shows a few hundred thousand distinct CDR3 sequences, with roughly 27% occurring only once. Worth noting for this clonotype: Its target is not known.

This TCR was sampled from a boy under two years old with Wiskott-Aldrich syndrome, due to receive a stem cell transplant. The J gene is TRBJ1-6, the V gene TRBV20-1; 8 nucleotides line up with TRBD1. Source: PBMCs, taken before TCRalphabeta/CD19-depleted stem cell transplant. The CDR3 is CSARGTGSSYNSPLHF. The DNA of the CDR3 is TGCAGTGCTAGAGGGACAGGGAGCTCCTATAATTCACCCCTCCACTTT.